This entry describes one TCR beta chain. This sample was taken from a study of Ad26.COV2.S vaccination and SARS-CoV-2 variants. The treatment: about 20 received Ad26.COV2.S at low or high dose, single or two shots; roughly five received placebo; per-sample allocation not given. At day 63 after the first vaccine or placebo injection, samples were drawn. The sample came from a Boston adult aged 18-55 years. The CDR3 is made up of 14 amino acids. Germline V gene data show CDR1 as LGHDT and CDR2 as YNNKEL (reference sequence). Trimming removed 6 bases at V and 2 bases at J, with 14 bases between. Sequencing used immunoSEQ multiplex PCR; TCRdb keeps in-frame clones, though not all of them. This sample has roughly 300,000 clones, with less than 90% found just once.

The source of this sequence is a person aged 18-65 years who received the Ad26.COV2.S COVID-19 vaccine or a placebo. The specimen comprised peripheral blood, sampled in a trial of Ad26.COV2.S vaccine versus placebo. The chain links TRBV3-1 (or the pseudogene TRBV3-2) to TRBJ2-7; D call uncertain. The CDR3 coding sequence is TGTGCCAGCAGTCTCGCCACAGCTACCTACGAGCAGTACTTC. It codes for CASSLATATYEQYF.